The clone carrying this T cell receptor beta chain showed up many times. The antigen remains undetermined. This CDR3 spans 13 amino acids. Germline V lookup: CDR1 SGHRS, CDR2 YFSETQ. The junction had 2 bases not matched to a gene; V was cut back by 3 bases and J by 6 bases. These data come from a study of T cells in Graves' hyperthyroidism and ophthalmopathy. Findings and limits, study-wide: Blood also carried most thyroid clonotypes expanded above 0.001. A 13 V-J model separated ophthalmopathy from stable hyperthyroidism.

What was amplified from RNA transcripts were TCR beta CDR3 regions. The primer set for the first-round RT-PCR of the TCR CDR3 was HTBI. Via MiXCR, TCRdb re-called the multiplex PCR reads, giving one row per CDR3 protein. The sample lists hundreds of thousands of distinct CDR3 sequences, just under 20% seen once, with roughly 50% in the top ten. PBMCs stemmed from approximately 10 ml fresh peripheral blood. The origin of this receptor is a man aged 40-50 years with Graves' ophthalmopathy. Material for sequencing was blood. This chain joins TRBV5-1 and TRBJ2-1; 8 nucleotides match TRBD2. The CDR3 region is CASSWTSSNEQFF. The CDR3 nucleotides read TGCGCCAGCAGCTGGACTAGCTCCAATGAGCAGTTCTTC.